Included here is one T cell receptor beta chain sequence, with context. No cognate antigen has been identified for it. No base quality information exists; no much larger clone differs at one position. This sample is drawn from a study of cytomegalovirus exposure and HLA in healthy donors (dated by TCRdb to the late 2010s). The study in broad terms: According to a later analysis, the 120 or so validation repertoires were produced on the same platform as the 666 repertoires of the first cohort. The aim of the study was to test whether cataloging public T cell receptors could identify signatures of past pathogen exposure. In addition to the first cohort of 666 subjects, a separate validation cohort of approximately 110 different subjects was used. To predict cytomegalovirus infection status, the study brought together high-throughput TCR immunosequencing, statistical association of individual TCRs with disease status, and machine learning.

Donors formed part of the validation cohort, which comprised 120 subjects and was distinct from the first cohort of 550 to 850 subjects. CDR1 and CDR2 are drawn from the germline V gene: SNHLY, FYNNEI. The CDR3 numbers 13 residues from cysteine through phenylalanine. Only CDR3 DNA is held: 39 bases, read in frame from base 1. To prepare the library, the immunoSEQ multiplex PCR assay was applied. Per the source publication's procedure: A statistical classification framework was developed to diagnose cytomegalovirus status using the catalog of TCR beta chain sequences. Not all clones reach the TCRdb copy of this immuneACCESS table, which keeps in-frame sequences only. Checked studies attribute under half of the gap to unresolved V genes and leave the rest unexplained. The V and J calls and clone size were taken over from that table, and D and trimming were inferred from the DNA. The sample table shows over 120,000 clones, and roughly 87% are seen once. Of the sample, 4.5% falls within the top ten clones.

General study outcomes and caveats: Of the cluster scores, roughly 95% were above 0 in a later analysis, which found that TCRs clustered in the first cohort also tended to co-occur in the 120 validation repertoires. The classifier was reported to diagnose cytomegalovirus status with high specificity and sensitivity in both the original and validation cohorts. The study listed 150 to 200 TCR beta chains as associated with cytomegalovirus. In vitro tests confirmed that a few of the cytomegalovirus-associated TCR beta chains recognize cytomegalovirus antigens. The authors suggested that the approach could potentially be generalized to other disease states and immunological phenotypes. All 120 or so repertoires were used to score co-occurrence in the validation cohort in a later analysis, because that analysis had no HLA typing for the cohort. Most TCR sequences were seen in very few donors, while some public TCRs were found in many individuals.

Recombination linked TRBV2 to TRBJ1-3; TRBD1 could be the D gene, as 6 bases match. The source of this sequence is a man younger than 30 in good health and CMV-seropositive. Sequenced input: PBMCs. In nucleotide form, the sequence is TGTTGCGGGGGCCGAAGCTCTGGAAACACCATATATTTT. Its protein product is CCGGRSSGNTIYF.